This TCR beta chain was sequenced during a study of T cells in Graves' hyperthyroidism and ophthalmopathy. V was pared by 1 base and J by 5 bases, with 12 bases between. Per the germline V gene, CDR1 is SEHNR and CDR2 is FQNEAQ (reference sequence). CDR3 length equals 15 residues. The PBMCs studied were ones that came from about 10 ml fresh peripheral blood. This clonotype was seen ten or more times. Researchers took RNA transcripts and amplified the TCR beta CDR3 regions from them. First-round RT-PCR of the TCR CDR3 relied on the HTBI primer set. Via MiXCR, TCRdb re-called the multiplex PCR reads, giving one row per CDR3 protein. The sample carries about 260,000 distinct CDR3 sequences, 25% to 30% recorded once.

This TCR was sampled from a man between 40 and 49 years old with Graves' hyperthyroidism that later progressed to Graves' ophthalmopathy. Source material: blood. This chain uses TRBV7-9 with TRBJ1-5; weak D call: TRBD1 (6 bases). Here the CDR3 DNA reads TGTGCCAGCAGCTTAGTCGGGGCAGGGGATCAGCCCCAGCATTTT. It translates to CASSLVGAGDQPQHF. Using reference TRBV7-9 and TRBJ1-5 for the parts outside the CDR3, the full variable domain is DTGVSQNPRHKITKRGQNVTFRCDPISEHNRLYWYRQTLGQGPEFLTYFQNEAQLEKSRLLSDRFSAERPKGSFSTLEIQRTEQGDSAMYLCASSLVGAGDQPQHFGDGTRLSIL.